A single sample gave rise to the 28 T cell receptor beta chains below, sequenced in a study of T cell repertoires in cytomegalovirus infection. TCRdb redid the calling of the reads with MiXCR, one entry per CDR3 protein. The sample includes more than 150,000 distinct CDR3 sequences, roughly 30% of them seen just once. The sample consisted of PBMCs. Source of these receptors: a human donor in good health (CMV status not recorded). Some clones in this sample may be carry-over from other donors' samples.

This clonotype appeared a few times. The chain recombines TRBV12-5 with TRBJ1-6; the match to TRBD1 covers 10 bases. The CDR3 has 21 amino acids. J was trimmed by 8 bases and V by 0 bases; bases with no gene match: 19. CDR1 is LGHNT, CDR2 FRNRAP, per germline. The CDR3 sequence is CASGLVSPIRSGTGVDSPLHF. The CDR3 DNA is TGTGCTAGTGGTTTGGTTTCTCCAATACGCTCCGGGACAGGGGTGGATTCACCCCTCCACTTT.

This clonotype was observed a handful of times. The J gene is TRBJ2-2, the V gene TRBV5-1; D perhaps matches TRBD1 (6 bases). There are 15 residues in the CDR3. The V end lost 0 bases, the J end lost 4 bases, and 10 bases lay between the germline ends. The germline CDR1 and CDR2 sequences are SGHRS and YFSETQ. The CDR3 DNA is TGCGCCAGCAGCTTGGGGGGGCCATCCACCGGGGAGCTGTTTTTT. Translated, it gives CASSLGGPSTGELFF.

This clonotype was observed a few times. The rearrangement joins TRBV20-1 to TRBJ2-2; maybe TRBD1 (5 bases). This CDR3 comprises 14 residues. Trimming removed 1 base from V and 6 bases from J, with 12 bases in between. Germline V gene data show CDR1 as DFQATT and CDR2 as SNEGSKA (reference sequence). The CDR3 DNA reads as TGCAGTGCTAGAGTGGCAGGGTACGCCGGGGAGCTGTTTTTT. Encoded protein: CSARVAGYAGELFF.

The V and J genes are TRBV14 and TRBJ1-1; D remains unclear. CDR3 size: 12 residues. V lost 1 base and J lost 10, with 10 bases in between. Germline V lookup: CDR1 SGHDN, CDR2 FVKESK. The CDR3 reads CASSQVSRAAFF. Here the CDR3 DNA reads TGTGCCAGCAGCCAAGTCTCAAGGGCAGCTTTCTTT.

The chain couples TRBV14 to TRBJ1-1; D call uncertain. The CDR3 has 15 residues. Germline CDR1 SGHDN, CDR2 FVKESK. Trimming stripped 0 bases from V and 0 bases from J, with 8 bases between. The DNA for the CDR3 is TGTGCCAGCAGCCAAGAACCTCAGCTGAACACTGAAGCTTTCTTT. Translation: CASSQEPQLNTEAFF.

This clonotype was observed once. The chain links TRBV14 to TRBJ1-1; a weak D match, TRBD1 (6 bases). This CDR3 has 15 amino acids. In germline, CDR1 is SGHDN, CDR2 FVKESK. V lost 5 bases, J lost 4 bases, and 17 bases lay in between. The CDR3 here is CASSDIRGRGTEAFF. The DNA of the CDR3 is TGTGCCAGCAGCGACATCAGGGGCAGGGGCACTGAAGCTTTCTTT.

This clonotype was recorded many times. Here the CDR3 reads CASSSSPGNEQFF. The DNA for the CDR3 is TGTGCCAGCAGCTCCTCTCCAGGCAATGAGCAGTTCTTC. The chain has TRBV7-2 and TRBJ2-1; D call uncertain. Germline assignment: CDR1 SGHTA and CDR2 FQGNSA. The V end lost 4 bases, the J end lost 6 bases, and 10 bases lay between the germline ends. The CDR3 totals 13 residues.

This clonotype occurred a few times. V and J are TRBV5-1 and TRBJ1-1; a possible D gene is TRBD1 (6 bases). CDR1 and CDR2 (germline): SGHRS, YFSETQ. This CDR3 comprises 14 residues. V was clipped by 4 bases and J by 2 bases, with 12 bases between them. The CDR3 bases are TGCGCCAGCAGCATTGCAGGGGCAAACACTGAAGCTTTCTTT. Translation: CASSIAGANTEAFF. Looking up the rest from reference TRBV5-1 and TRBJ1-1 gives the full variable domain: KAGVTQTPRYLIKTRGQQVTLSCSPISGHRSVSWYQQTPGQGLQFLFEYFSETQRNKGNFPGRFSGRQFSNSRSEMNVSTLELGDSALYLCASSIAGANTEAFFGQGTRLTVV.

This clonotype was seen a handful of times. J is TRBJ1-1 and V is TRBV20-1; possibly TRBD1 for D (6 bases). In germline, CDR1 is DFQATT, CDR2 SNEGSKA (reference sequence). There are 15 residues in the CDR3. V dropped 3 bases and J dropped 0 bases, with 14 bases sitting between them. CDR3 DNA: TGCAGTGCTAGTGATCCTTACAGGGTGAACACTGAAGCTTTCTTT. This encodes CSASDPYRVNTEAFF.

This clonotype showed up just once. The V and J genes are TRBV12-3 or TRBV12-4 and TRBJ1-5; D is uncertain. The CDR3 runs to 15 residues. V was clipped by 7 bases and J by 5 bases, with 18 bases between them. Here the CDR3 DNA reads TGTGCCAGCACCAGGACGTCGGCGGTAGATCAGCCCCAGCATTTT. Translating it yields CASTRTSAVDQPQHF.

This clonotype was detected only a few times. V and J are TRBV24-1 and TRBJ2-2; TRBD1 matches 9 bases. Germline V gives CDR1 KGHDR, CDR2 SFDVKD. The CDR3 consists of 16 residues. V lost 4 bases, J lost 3 bases, and 5 bases stayed unmatched. The CDR3 loop is CATSDPGQGDTGELFF. DNA of the CDR3: TGTGCCACCAGTGACCCGGGACAGGGAGACACCGGGGAGCTGTTTTTT.

V and J are TRBV7-8 and TRBJ2-3; D may be TRBD1 (6 bases). Germline lookup yields CDR1 SGHVS and CDR2 FQNEAQ. Trimming stripped 6 bases from V and 4 bases from J, with 17 bases between. The CDR3 runs to 15 residues. CDR3 in amino acids: CASSSGQLGPDTQYF. The CDR3 DNA reads TGTGCCAGCAGTTCAGGACAGTTGGGCCCAGATACGCAGTATTTT.

The chain links TRBV9 to TRBJ1-1, with no clear D. This CDR3 region has 14 residues. Trimming pared 0 bases from V and 7 bases from J, leaving 13 bases between. CDR1 is SGDLS, CDR2 YYNGEE, per germline. In nucleotides, the CDR3 is TGTGCCAGCAGCGTAGGGGGAGGAGCCGGTGAAGCTTTCTTT. This codes for CASSVGGGAGEAFF. Using reference TRBV9 and TRBJ1-1 for the parts outside the CDR3, the full variable domain is DSGVTQTPKHLITATGQRVTLRCSPRSGDLSVYWYQQSLDQGLQFLIQYYNGEERAKGNILERFSAQQFPDLHSELNLSSLELGDSALYFCASSVGGGAGEAFFGQGTRLTVV.

This rearrangement joins TRBV2 to TRBJ1-1, with 8 bases identical to TRBD1. The V and J ends lost 6 bases and 9 bases, in that order; junction bases with no gene match: 3. The CDR3 covers 11 residues. CDR1 is SNHLY, CDR2 FYNNEI, per germline. CDR3 coding DNA: TGTGCCAGCAGCCGACAGGGGCAAGCTTTCTTT. Encoded protein: CASSRQGQAFF.

This sequence joins TRBV6-6 and TRBJ2-7, with no clear D. There are 11 residues in the CDR3. V was cut by 7 bases and J by 5 bases, with 9 bases left in between. CDR1 and CDR2 (germline): MNHNY, SVGAGI (reference sequence). The CDR3 region has the DNA TGTGCCAGCAAGCAGGTCCACGAGCAGTACTTC. Amino acid sequence: CASKQVHEQYF.

V gene TRBV3-1 combines with J gene TRBJ2-7, with TRBD2 matching over 7 bases. The germline V gene encodes CDR1 LGHDT and CDR2 YNNKEL (reference sequence). J gave up 5 bases and V 0 bases, and 10 bases lay outside the gene matches. The length of the CDR3 is 16 residues. This CDR3 is CASSQEGGGGGDEQYF. In DNA, the CDR3 is TGTGCCAGCAGCCAAGAGGGAGGCGGGGGTGGAGACGAGCAGTACTTC.

The V and J genes are TRBV7-2 and TRBJ2-7; 9 nucleotides match TRBD2. V shed 5 bases, J shed 4 bases, and the junction held 9 bases outside the gene matches. Germline loops: CDR1 SGHTA, CDR2 FQGNSA. The CDR3 is 15 residues long. CDR3 sequence reads: CASSAGTSRAYEQYF. In DNA, the CDR3 is TGTGCCAGCAGCGCCGGGACTAGCAGGGCATACGAGCAGTACTTC. Full variable domain (rest looked up from reference TRBV7-2 and TRBJ2-7): GAGVSQSPSNKVTEKGKDVELRCDPISGHTALYWYRQSLGQGLEFLIYFQGNSAPDKSGLPSDRFSAERTGGSVSTLTIQRTQQEDSAVYLCASSAGTSRAYEQYFGPGTRLTVT.

V usage is TRBV6-2 or TRBV6-3 and J usage is TRBJ2-7; D is perhaps TRBD2 (6 bases). V lost 5 bases and J lost 0, with 14 bases in between. Germline assignment: CDR1 MNHEY and CDR2 SVGEGT. The CDR3 sequence is 15 residues long. CDR3: CASSGGGGISYEQYF. In DNA form, the CDR3 reads TGTGCCAGCAGTGGGGGTGGAGGGATCTCCTACGAGCAGTACTTC.

This clonotype came up a few times. The J gene is TRBJ1-2, the V gene TRBV7-2; 10 nucleotides agree with TRBD1. Germline values: CDR1 SGHTA, CDR2 FQGNSA. The CDR3 length is 15 residues. V dropped 4 bases and J dropped 4; count of bases not matched to a gene: 6. CDR3 nucleotides: TGTGCCAGCAGCTCCGACAGGGGGCAAAGCTATGGCTACACCTTC. Its protein product is CASSSDRGQSYGYTF.

The rearrangement joins TRBV5-1 to TRBJ2-6, with a tentative D call TRBD1 (6 bases). This CDR3 has 15 residues. In germline, CDR1 is SGHRS, CDR2 YFSETQ. V lost 5 bases and J lost 4, with 13 bases in between. The chain's CDR3 is CASSIQGTGANVLTF. In DNA, the CDR3 is TGCGCCAGCAGTATCCAGGGGACCGGGGCCAACGTCCTGACTTTC.

V usage is TRBV7-6 and J usage is TRBJ2-3; TRBD2 matches 9 bases. In germline, CDR1 is SGHVS, CDR2 FNYEAQ. With V trimmed by 4 bases and J by 0 bases, 8 bases remained unmatched. The CDR3 is 17 amino acids. The CDR3 sequence is CASSSETSGASTDTQYF. In nucleotides, the CDR3 is TGTGCCAGCAGCTCGGAGACTAGCGGTGCTAGCACAGATACGCAGTATTTT.

The rearrangement joins TRBV28 to TRBJ1-1; maybe TRBD1 (5 bases). The CDR3 spans 14 residues. The V end was cut by 7 bases, the J end by 1 base, with 13 bases between. Germline CDR1 reads MDHEN; CDR2 reads SYDVKM. In DNA form, the CDR3 reads TGTGCCAGCAATTCGGGGGGTTGGAACACTGAAGCTTTCTTT. This translates into CASNSGGWNTEAFF.

This rearrangement joins TRBV7-4 to TRBJ2-1; 10 bases match TRBD1. Losses at the gene ends were 1 base for V and 12 bases for J; bases not matched to a gene: 6. CDR3 length: 14 residues. CDR1 is SGHVT, CDR2 SQSDAQ, per germline. In DNA form, the CDR3 reads TGTGCCAGCAGCTTAGAGACAGGGGGCGAAGTGCAGTTCTTC. This codes for CASSLETGGEVQFF.

CDR3 coding DNA: TGCGCCAGCAGCGTAGACGGCACAGATACGCAGTATTTT. Translation: CASSVDGTDTQYF. The gene calls are TRBV5-1 and TRBJ2-3; no reliable D call. Germline CDR1 and CDR2: SGHRS and YFSETQ. The CDR3 has 13 residues. Trimming took off 4 bases at V and 1 base at J, with 7 bases between the two ends.

The CDR3 nucleotides are TGTGCCAGCAGCCCAAGAGGCAGTCTAATGAACACTGAAGCTTTCTTT. Protein: CASSPRGSLMNTEAFF. The chain joins TRBV7-4 to TRBJ1-1; D gene unclear. This CDR3 is 16 amino acids long. The V gene lost 5 bases and the J gene lost 0 bases, with 16 bases spanning the gap. Germline CDR1 is SGHVT and CDR2 is SQSDAQ.

This clonotype was seen ten or more times. CDR3 residues: CASEKMTALEAFF. The DNA for the CDR3 is TGTGCCAGCGAAAAGATGACAGCGCTCGAAGCTTTCTTT. This chain connects TRBV7-2 to TRBJ1-1, with D possibly TRBD1 on 5 matching bases. CDR1 is SGHTA and CDR2 is FQGNSA in the germline V gene. V lost 8 bases to trimming and J lost 8 bases, with 18 bases between them. The CDR3 totals 13 residues.

This clonotype was observed many times. The chain is built from TRBV7-2 and TRBJ2-2, with a tentative D call TRBD1 (5 bases). CDR1 and CDR2 from the germline V gene are SGHTA and FQGNSA. V was pared by 5 bases and J by 7 bases, with 11 bases between. This CDR3 has 13 residues. The CDR3 protein is CASSDSALGELFF. DNA of the CDR3: TGTGCCAGCAGCGACAGCGCCCTCGGGGAGCTGTTTTTT.

This clonotype was picked up a small number of times. Compared with germline, one end of the junction differs, possibly owing to a read error. CDR3 in amino acids: CANSFRDRPTTNEKLFF. DNA for the CDR3: TGTGCCAACAGCTTCCGGGACAGACCTACAACTAATGAAAAACTGTTTTTT. The gene calls are TRBV5-6 and TRBJ1-4, with 7 bases that match TRBD1. The CDR3 contains 17 residues. Germline CDR1 is SGHDT and CDR2 is YYEEEE.